What follows are 5 T cell receptor beta chains derived from one specimen sequenced in a study of blood T cell repertoires in COVID-19 (dated by TCRdb to the early 2020s). The protocol used for the library was the immunoSEQ multiplex PCR assay. TCRdb limited this immuneACCESS table to in-frame rearrangements with V and J called. A share of clones is missing; checked studies link under half to unresolved V genes, and the rest is unexplained. Recorded for this sample are about 300,000 clones; around 87% of them occurred a single time. Over 1% of the sample is in the top ten clones. Sequenced material: peripheral blood. These receptors were collected from a man between 65 and 85 years old with acute or convalescent COVID-19.

The J gene is TRBJ2-6, the V gene TRBV29-1; 9 bases align to TRBD1. Germline CDR1 reads SQVTM; CDR2 reads ANQGSEA. CDR3 size: 15 residues. The trim removed 4 bases at V and 1 base at J, leaving 2 bases unmatched. The chain's CDR3 is CSVVGTGSGANVLTF. DNA of the CDR3: TGCAGCGTTGTGGGGACAGGGTCTGGGGCCAACGTCCTGACTTTC.

In this sample, this clone turned up once. The chain employs TRBV7-2 and TRBJ1-5; D gene ambiguous. Germline-derived CDR1 and CDR2 are SGHTA and FQGNSA. Trimming left V 2 bases short and J 6 bases short, with 5 bases between. The CDR3 contains 12 residues. The CDR3 region is CASSLLSQPQHF. CDR3 nucleotides: TGTGCCAGCAGCTTACTCAGTCAGCCCCAGCATTTT.

The chain couples TRBV19 to TRBJ1-6; D call uncertain. The CDR3 loop spans 19 amino acids. V was cut by 0 bases and J by 9 bases, with 24 bases left in between. Per germline, CDR1 LNHDA and CDR2 SQIVND (reference sequence). The CDR3 DNA reads TGTGCCAGTAGTATAGACCCCAAACCGGGAACCCGGGAAGTTTCACCCCTCCACTTT. It codes for CASSIDPKPGTREVSPLHF.

This rearrangement joins TRBV25-1 to TRBJ2-6; tentatively, D is TRBD1 (6 bases). V gave up 5 bases and J gave up 0 bases, with 14 bases separating them. Per germline, CDR1 MGHDK and CDR2 SYGVNS. The length of the CDR3 is 17 residues. For the CDR3, the DNA is TGTGCCAGCAGTCGGGACACAGGTCTCTCTGGGGCCAACGTCCTGACTTTC. Translating it yields CASSRDTGLSGANVLTF.

V is TRBV28 and J is TRBJ2-1; 11 bases are a match to TRBD2. The V and J ends lost 7 bases and 4 bases, in that order; junction bases with no gene match: 9. Germline assignment: CDR1 MDHEN and CDR2 SYDVKM. There are 16 residues in the CDR3. The CDR3 sequence is CASTGGTSGSYNEQFF. Written as DNA, the CDR3 is TGTGCCAGCACCGGTGGGACTAGCGGTTCTTACAATGAGCAGTTCTTC.